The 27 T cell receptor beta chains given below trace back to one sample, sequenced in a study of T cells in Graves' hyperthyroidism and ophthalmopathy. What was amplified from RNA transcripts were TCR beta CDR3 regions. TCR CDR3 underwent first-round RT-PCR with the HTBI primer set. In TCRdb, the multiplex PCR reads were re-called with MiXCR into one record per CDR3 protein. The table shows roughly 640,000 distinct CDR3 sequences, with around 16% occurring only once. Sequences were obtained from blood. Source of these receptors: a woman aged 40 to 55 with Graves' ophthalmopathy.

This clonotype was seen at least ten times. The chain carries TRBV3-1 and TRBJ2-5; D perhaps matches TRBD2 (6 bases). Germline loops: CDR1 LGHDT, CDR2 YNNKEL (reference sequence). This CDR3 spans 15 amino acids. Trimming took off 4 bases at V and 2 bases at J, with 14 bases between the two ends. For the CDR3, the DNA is TGTGCCAGCAGCCCTATCGGGACTGAGCAAGAGACCCAGTACTTC. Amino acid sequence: CASSPIGTEQETQYF.

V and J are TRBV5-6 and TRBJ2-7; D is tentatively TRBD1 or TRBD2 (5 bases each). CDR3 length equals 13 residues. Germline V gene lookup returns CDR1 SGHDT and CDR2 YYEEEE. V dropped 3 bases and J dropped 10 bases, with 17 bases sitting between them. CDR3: CASSSWDRGDQYF. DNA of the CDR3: TGTGCCAGCAGCTCATGGGACCGGGGCGATCAGTACTTC.

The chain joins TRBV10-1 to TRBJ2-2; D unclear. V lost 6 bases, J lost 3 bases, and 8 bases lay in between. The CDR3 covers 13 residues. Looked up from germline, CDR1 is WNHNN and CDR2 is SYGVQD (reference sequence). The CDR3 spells CASSASHTGELFF. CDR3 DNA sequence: TGCGCCAGCAGCGCCTCGCACACCGGGGAGCTGTTTTTT.

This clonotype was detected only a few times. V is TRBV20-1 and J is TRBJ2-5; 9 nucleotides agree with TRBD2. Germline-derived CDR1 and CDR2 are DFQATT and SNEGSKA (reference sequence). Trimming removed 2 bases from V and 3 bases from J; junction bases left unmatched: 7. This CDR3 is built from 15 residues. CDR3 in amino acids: CSARRGSGREETQYF. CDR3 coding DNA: TGCAGTGCTAGAAGGGGTAGCGGGAGAGAAGAGACCCAGTACTTC.

DNA of the CDR3: TGTGCCAGCAGTCCCCGGACCGACGGGGAGCAGTACTTC. It encodes CASSPRTDGEQYF. The chain joins TRBV27 to TRBJ2-7; D gene unclear. V lost 5 bases and J lost 7, with 15 bases in between. This CDR3 spans 13 amino acids. Germline values: CDR1 MNHEY, CDR2 SMNVEV (reference sequence).

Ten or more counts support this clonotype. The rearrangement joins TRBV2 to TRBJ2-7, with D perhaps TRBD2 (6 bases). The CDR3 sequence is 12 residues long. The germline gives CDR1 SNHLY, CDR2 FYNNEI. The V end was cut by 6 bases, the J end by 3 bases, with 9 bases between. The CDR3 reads CASRRDFYEQYF. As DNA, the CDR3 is TGTGCCAGCAGGAGGGACTTCTACGAGCAGTACTTC.

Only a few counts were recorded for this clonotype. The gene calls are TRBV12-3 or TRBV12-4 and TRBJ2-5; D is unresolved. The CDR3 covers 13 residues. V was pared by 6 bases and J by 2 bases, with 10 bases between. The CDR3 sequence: CASRQKNQETQYF. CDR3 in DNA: TGTGCCAGCAGGCAAAAGAATCAAGAGACCCAGTACTTC.

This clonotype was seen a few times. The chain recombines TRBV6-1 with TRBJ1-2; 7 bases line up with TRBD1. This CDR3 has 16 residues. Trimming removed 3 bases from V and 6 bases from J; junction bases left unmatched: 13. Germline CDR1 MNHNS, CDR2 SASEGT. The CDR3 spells CASSDPPGQQLNGYTF. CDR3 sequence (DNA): TGTGCCAGCAGTGATCCACCGGGACAGCAGCTTAATGGCTACACCTTC.

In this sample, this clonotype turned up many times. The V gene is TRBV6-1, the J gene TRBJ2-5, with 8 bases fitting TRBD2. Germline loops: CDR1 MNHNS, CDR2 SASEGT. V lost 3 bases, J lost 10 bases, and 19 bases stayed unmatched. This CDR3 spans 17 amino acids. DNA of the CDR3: TGTGCCAGCAGTGACAACCCGGGCGTCGCCGGGGGGGTGAGCCAGTACTTC. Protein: CASSDNPGVAGGVSQYF.

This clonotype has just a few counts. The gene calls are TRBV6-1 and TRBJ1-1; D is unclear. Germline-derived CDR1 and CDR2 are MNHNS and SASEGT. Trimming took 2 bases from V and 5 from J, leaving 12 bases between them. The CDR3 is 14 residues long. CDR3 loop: CASSERFLATEAFF. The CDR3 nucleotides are TGTGCCAGCAGTGAACGGTTTTTAGCAACTGAAGCTTTCTTT.

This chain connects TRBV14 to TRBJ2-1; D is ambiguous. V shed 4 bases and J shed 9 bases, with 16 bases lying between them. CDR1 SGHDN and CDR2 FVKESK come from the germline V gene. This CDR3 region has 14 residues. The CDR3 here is CASSPLGSHGEQFF. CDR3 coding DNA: TGTGCCAGCAGCCCTTTAGGATCTCATGGTGAGCAGTTCTTC.

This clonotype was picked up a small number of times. CDR3 DNA sequence: TGTGCCAGCAGCCGGGCTCTAGACAGCTCTAGCACAGATACGCAGTATTTT. Encoded protein: CASSRALDSSSTDTQYF. The V and J genes are TRBV9 and TRBJ2-3, with D possibly being TRBD1 (5 bases). CDR1 and CDR2 (germline): SGDLS, YYNGEE. V was pared by 4 bases and J by 0 bases, with 18 bases between. This CDR3 comprises 17 residues.

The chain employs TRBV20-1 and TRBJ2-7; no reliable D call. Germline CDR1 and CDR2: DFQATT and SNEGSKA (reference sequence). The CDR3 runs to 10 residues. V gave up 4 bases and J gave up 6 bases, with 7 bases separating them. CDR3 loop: CSATGFEQYF. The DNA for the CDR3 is TGCAGTGCTACCGGGTTCGAGCAGTACTTC.

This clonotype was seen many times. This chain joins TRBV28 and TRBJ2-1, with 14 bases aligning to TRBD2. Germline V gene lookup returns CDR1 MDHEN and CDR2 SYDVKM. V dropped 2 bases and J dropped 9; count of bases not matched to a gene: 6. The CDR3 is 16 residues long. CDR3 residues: CASSLNRLAGGAEQFF. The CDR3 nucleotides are TGTGCCAGCAGTTTAAATAGACTAGCGGGAGGGGCTGAGCAGTTCTTC.

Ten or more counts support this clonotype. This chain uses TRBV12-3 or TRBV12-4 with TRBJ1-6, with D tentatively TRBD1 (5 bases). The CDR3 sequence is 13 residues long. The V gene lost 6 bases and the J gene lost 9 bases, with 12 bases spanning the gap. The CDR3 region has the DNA TGTGCCAGCAGCCCCGGACACATTTCACCCCTCCACTTT. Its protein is CASSPGHISPLHF.

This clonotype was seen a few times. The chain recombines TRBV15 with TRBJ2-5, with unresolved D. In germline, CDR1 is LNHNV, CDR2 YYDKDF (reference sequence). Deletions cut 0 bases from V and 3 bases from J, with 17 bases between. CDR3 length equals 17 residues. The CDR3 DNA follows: TGTGCCACCAGCAGAGATCAGTCAGCAGGAATCAAAGAGACCCAGTACTTC. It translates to CATSRDQSAGIKETQYF.

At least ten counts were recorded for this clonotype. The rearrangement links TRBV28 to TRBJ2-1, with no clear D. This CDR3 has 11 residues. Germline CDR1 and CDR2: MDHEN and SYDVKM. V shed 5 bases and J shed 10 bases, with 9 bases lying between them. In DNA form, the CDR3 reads TGTGCCAGCAGTAGGTTTCCCGAGCAGTTCTTC. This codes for CASSRFPEQFF.

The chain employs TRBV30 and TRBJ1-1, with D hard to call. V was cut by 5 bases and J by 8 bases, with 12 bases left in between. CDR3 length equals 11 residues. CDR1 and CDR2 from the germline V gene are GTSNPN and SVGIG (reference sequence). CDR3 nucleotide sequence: TGTGCCTGGCTCATCGTCTCGGAAGCTTTCTTT. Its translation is CAWLIVSEAFF. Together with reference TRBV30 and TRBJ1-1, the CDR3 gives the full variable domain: SQTIHQWPATLVQPVGSPLSLECTVEGTSNPNLYWYRQAAGRGLQLLFYSVGIGQISSEVPQNLSASRPQDRQFILSSKKLLLSDSGFYLCAWLIVSEAFFGQGTRLTVV.

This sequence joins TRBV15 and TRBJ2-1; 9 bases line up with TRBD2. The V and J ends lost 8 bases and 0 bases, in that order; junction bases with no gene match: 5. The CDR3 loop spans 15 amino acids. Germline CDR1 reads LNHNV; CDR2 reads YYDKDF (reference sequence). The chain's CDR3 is CATSSSGASYNEQFF. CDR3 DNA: TGTGCCACCTCCTCTAGCGGGGCCTCCTACAATGAGCAGTTCTTC.

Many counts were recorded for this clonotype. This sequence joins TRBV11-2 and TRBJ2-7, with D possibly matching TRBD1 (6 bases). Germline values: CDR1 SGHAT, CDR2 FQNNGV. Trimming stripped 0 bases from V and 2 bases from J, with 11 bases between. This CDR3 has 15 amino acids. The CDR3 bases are TGTGCCAGCAGCTTAGACCCCGGGACAACCTACGAGCAGTACTTC. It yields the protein CASSLDPGTTYEQYF.

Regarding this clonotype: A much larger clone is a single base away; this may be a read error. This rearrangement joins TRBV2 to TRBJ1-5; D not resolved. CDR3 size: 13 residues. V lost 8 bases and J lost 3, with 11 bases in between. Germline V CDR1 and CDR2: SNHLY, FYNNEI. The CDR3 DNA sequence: TGTGCCAGCGGGAAGGGAACCAATCAGCCCCAGCATTTT. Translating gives CASGKGTNQPQHF. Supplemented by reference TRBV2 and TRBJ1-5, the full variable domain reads EPEVTQTPSHQVTQMGQEVILRCVPISNHLYFYWYRQILGQKVEFLVSFYNNEISEKSEIFDDQFSVERPDGSNFTLKIRSTKLEDSAMYFCASGKGTNQPQHFGDGTRLSIL.

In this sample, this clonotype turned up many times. The CDR3 sequence is CASGEQGVTEAFF. Written as DNA, the CDR3 is TGTGCCAGCGGGGAACAAGGGGTTACTGAAGCTTTCTTT. The gene calls are TRBV27 and TRBJ1-1; D possibly corresponds to TRBD1 (5 bases). The ends were cut back, 8 bases at V and 5 bases at J, with 15 bases in the middle. CDR1 MNHEY and CDR2 SMNVEV come from the germline V gene (reference sequence). This CDR3 comprises 13 residues.

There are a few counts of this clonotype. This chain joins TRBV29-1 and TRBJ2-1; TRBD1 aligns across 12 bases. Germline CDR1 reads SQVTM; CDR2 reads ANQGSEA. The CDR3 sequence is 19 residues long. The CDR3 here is CRGPNLGQGASLFYNEQFF. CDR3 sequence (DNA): TGCAGAGGTCCTAACTTGGGACAGGGGGCTAGTCTCTTTTACAATGAGCAGTTCTTC.

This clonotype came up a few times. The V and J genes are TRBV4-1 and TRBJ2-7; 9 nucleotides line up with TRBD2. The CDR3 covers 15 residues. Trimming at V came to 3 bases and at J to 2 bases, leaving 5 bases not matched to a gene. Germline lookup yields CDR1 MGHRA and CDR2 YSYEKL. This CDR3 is CASSQYSSGAYEQYF. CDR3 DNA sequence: TGCGCCAGCAGCCAGTACTCTAGCGGGGCCTACGAGCAGTACTTC.

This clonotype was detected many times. The CDR3 DNA is TGCAGTGCTAGAGATTGGCGGAGGGAGGGTATGAACACTGAAGCTTTCTTT. This gives the protein CSARDWRREGMNTEAFF. V gene TRBV20-1 combines with J gene TRBJ1-1; D is undetermined. The CDR3 length is 17 residues. V lost 0 bases and J 0 bases, leaving 17 bases between the germline ends. Germline CDR1 reads DFQATT; CDR2 reads SNEGSKA (reference sequence).

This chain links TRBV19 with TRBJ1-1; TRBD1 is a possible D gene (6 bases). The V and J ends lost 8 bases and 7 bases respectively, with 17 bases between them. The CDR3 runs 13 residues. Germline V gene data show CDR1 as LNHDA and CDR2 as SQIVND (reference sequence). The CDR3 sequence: CASRKTGLHEAFF. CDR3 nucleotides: TGTGCCAGTCGAAAGACAGGTTTACATGAAGCTTTCTTT.

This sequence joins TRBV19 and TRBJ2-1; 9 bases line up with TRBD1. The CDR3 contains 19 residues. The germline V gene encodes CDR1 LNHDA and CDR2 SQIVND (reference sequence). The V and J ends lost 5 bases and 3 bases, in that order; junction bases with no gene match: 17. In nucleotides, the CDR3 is TGTGCCAGTAGTGACTCCTTTTTAAGCGCGGGACAGGGCTACAATGAGCAGTTCTTC. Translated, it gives CASSDSFLSAGQGYNEQFF. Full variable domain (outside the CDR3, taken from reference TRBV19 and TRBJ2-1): DGGITQSPKYLFRKEGQNVTLSCEQNLNHDAMYWYRQDPGQGLRLIYYSQIVNDFQKGDIAEGYSVSREKKESFPLTVTSAQKNPTAFYLCASSDSFLSAGQGYNEQFFGPGTRLTVL.